The present T cell receptor (beta chain) was sequenced within a study of cytomegalovirus exposure and HLA in healthy donors. The PCR employed 60 Vbeta primers together with 13 Jbeta primers. The method was immunoSEQ multiplex PCR; TCRdb's version includes in-frame clones alone and lacks a portion of them. In the table there are around 160,000 clones, around 73% of which are singletons. The CDR3 is made up of 15 amino acids. With V trimmed by 3 bases and J by 2 bases, 4 bases remained unmatched. Germline CDR1 LNHDA, CDR2 SQIVND (reference sequence). The V and J genes are TRBV19 and TRBJ2-1; 7 nucleotides line up with TRBD2. This TCR was sampled from a male donor in good health and CMV-seronegative. Material for sequencing was PBMCs. The CDR3, as DNA: TGTGCCAGTAGTATGTCTAGCGGACCCTACAATGAGCAGTTCTTC. Translating it yields CASSMSSGPYNEQFF.